Following are 24 T cell receptor beta chains from one sample sequenced in a study of T cells in Graves' hyperthyroidism and ophthalmopathy. RNA transcripts gave rise to amplified TCR beta CDR3 regions. TCR CDR3 regions were first amplified by RT-PCR with HTBI primers. Via MiXCR, TCRdb re-called the multiplex PCR reads, giving one row per CDR3 protein. The table records hundreds of thousands of distinct CDR3 sequences, over 12% of them present only once. The source material was blood. The receptor set was obtained from a man aged 18 to 35 with Graves' ophthalmopathy.

This clonotype was seen repeatedly, ten times or more. The J gene is TRBJ1-2, the V gene TRBV10-3; D remains ambiguous. In germline, CDR1 is ENHRY, CDR2 SYGVKD. This CDR3 region has 17 residues. The V and J ends lost 4 bases and 4 bases respectively, with 22 bases between them. Here the CDR3 DNA reads TGTGCCATCAGTGGGGCCAGAGACGAGTATAAAGGCTATGGCTACACCTTC. Translated: CAISGARDEYKGYGYTF.

The sample holds a few counts of this clonotype. V is TRBV9 and J is TRBJ2-1; 10 nucleotides match TRBD2. The J segment lost 5 bases and the V segment lost 0 bases, leaving 5 bases of the junction unmatched. The CDR3 is made up of 16 amino acids. The V gene's germline CDR1 is SGDLS and CDR2 YYNGEE. CDR3 amino acids: CASSVVSGRSHNEQFF. The CDR3 DNA reads TGTGCCAGCAGCGTAGTTAGCGGGAGGTCCCACAATGAGCAGTTCTTC. The full variable domain, with the rest looked up from reference TRBV9 and TRBJ2-1, is DSGVTQTPKHLITATGQRVTLRCSPRSGDLSVYWYQQSLDQGLQFLIQYYNGEERAKGNILERFSAQQFPDLHSELNLSSLELGDSALYFCASSVVSGRSHNEQFFGPGTRLTVL.

The chain couples TRBV5-1 to TRBJ2-3, with TRBD2 matching over 8 bases. CDR3 length: 15 amino acids. The germline gives CDR1 SGHRS, CDR2 YFSETQ. J was trimmed by 0 bases and V by 4 bases; bases with no gene match: 4. The DNA of the CDR3 is TGCGCCAGCAGCCAACTAGCGGATAGCACAGATACGCAGTATTTT. It yields the protein CASSQLADSTDTQYF.

Many counts were recorded for this clonotype. The V and J genes are TRBV27 and TRBJ2-7; 9 nucleotides match TRBD1. The germline CDR1 and CDR2 sequences are MNHEY and SMNVEV (reference sequence). The CDR3 extends over 14 amino acids. V was clipped by 8 bases and J by 3 bases; unmatched bases: 8. The CDR3 coding sequence is TGTGCCAGCGGGGCTCCGGGACAGGGCTACGAGCAGTACTTC. It specifies CASGAPGQGYEQYF.

At least ten counts were recorded for this clonotype. The chain recombines TRBV7-8 with TRBJ2-7; a possible D gene is TRBD1 (7 bases). Trimming left V 3 bases short and J 7 bases short, with 10 bases between. The CDR3 consists of 12 residues. Per the germline V gene, CDR1 is SGHVS and CDR2 is FQNEAQ. CDR3 in amino acids: CASSLTGREQYF. CDR3 coding DNA: TGTGCCAGCAGCTTGACAGGGAGGGAGCAGTACTTC.

In this sample, this clonotype turned up many times. The chain is built from TRBV18 and TRBJ2-5; TRBD2 matches at 12 bases. CDR3 size: 14 residues. The germline V gene has CDR1 KGHSH and CDR2 LQKENI. Trimming cost V 8 bases and J 5 bases; bases outside gene matches: 6. CDR3 protein: CASSPGTSGETQYF. The DNA for the CDR3 is TGTGCCAGCAGCCCCGGGACTAGCGGGGAGACCCAGTACTTC.

This clonotype was detected many times. This chain uses TRBV6-1 with TRBJ2-1, with D possibly being TRBD1 (6 bases). The germline V and J ends were trimmed by 6 bases and 10 bases, with 19 bases remaining between them. Germline lookup yields CDR1 MNHNS and CDR2 SASEGT. This CDR3 comprises 14 residues. The CDR3 DNA reads as TGTGCCAGCAGCCCCGGGCTAGGGGGAAGCGAGCAGTTCTTC. Translated: CASSPGLGGSEQFF.

This clonotype was seen ten or more times. The rearrangement joins TRBV4-1 to TRBJ1-3, with TRBD1 as a possible D gene (5 bases). The germline V gene has CDR1 MGHRA and CDR2 YSYEKL. V lost 4 bases and J 1 base, leaving 14 bases between the germline ends. This CDR3 region has 16 residues. The CDR3 region is CASSRSGPGSGNTIYF. CDR3 coding DNA: TGCGCCAGCAGCCGATCGGGACCAGGATCTGGAAACACCATATATTTT.

CDR3 sequence reads: CASSLDSGSGELFF. The DNA for the CDR3 is TGTGCCAGCAGCTTAGATTCGGGATCTGGGGAGCTGTTTTTT. The gene calls are TRBV7-9 and TRBJ2-2, with a possible D match to TRBD2 (5 bases). This CDR3 spans 14 amino acids. Trimming took off 1 base at V and 8 bases at J, with 11 bases between the two ends. Germline assignment: CDR1 SEHNR and CDR2 FQNEAQ (reference sequence).

The V and J genes are TRBV3-1 and TRBJ2-5; TRBD2 aligns across 7 bases. The CDR3 consists of 18 residues. Trimming removed 1 base from V and 5 bases from J; junction bases left unmatched: 16. Germline CDR1 is LGHDT and CDR2 is YNNKEL (reference sequence). The chain's CDR3 is CASSQGGGSRPVLETQYF. In DNA, the CDR3 is TGTGCCAGCAGCCAAGGGGGGGGGAGTAGGCCCGTGTTGGAGACCCAGTACTTC.

This clonotype was counted ten times or more. The V gene is TRBV2, the J gene TRBJ2-7, with D possibly TRBD1 on 5 matching bases. The CDR3 spans 12 residues. Deletions cut 5 bases from V and 5 bases from J, with 10 bases between. From germline, CDR1 is SNHLY and CDR2 FYNNEI. The CDR3 loop is CASSRRAHEQYF. The DNA of the CDR3 is TGTGCCAGCAGTCGCAGGGCGCACGAGCAGTACTTC.

The V and J genes are TRBV6-1 and TRBJ1-2; 8 nucleotides align to TRBD1. Germline loops: CDR1 MNHNS, CDR2 SASEGT. J gave up 4 bases and V 10 bases, and 11 bases lay outside the gene matches. This CDR3 contains 14 residues. This CDR3 reads CATSRQGRVYGYTF. Written as DNA, the CDR3 is TGTGCCACCTCAAGACAGGGGAGGGTCTATGGCTACACCTTC.

J is TRBJ2-4 and V is TRBV7-9; D is possibly TRBD1 or TRBD2 (5 bases each). Germline-derived CDR1 and CDR2 are SEHNR and FQNEAQ (reference sequence). Deletions cut 5 bases from V and 1 base from J, with 15 bases between. The CDR3 has 16 residues. This CDR3 is CASSPNRGAAKNIQYF. CDR3 sequence (DNA): TGTGCCAGCAGCCCGAACCGGGGCGCGGCCAAAAACATTCAGTACTTC.

CDR3 nucleotide sequence: TGCGCCAGCAGTGATGGGGGACTAGCGGGTCTCGGCTCCTACAATGAGCAGTTCTTC. Its protein is CASSDGGLAGLGSYNEQFF. J is TRBJ2-1 and V is TRBV10-2; TRBD2 matches at 12 bases. Trimming removed 3 bases from V and 0 bases from J; junction bases left unmatched: 9. Germline V gene sequence: CDR1 WSHSY, CDR2 SAAADI. The CDR3 has 19 amino acids.

This clonotype came up many times. The chain uses TRBV7-9 and TRBJ2-3, with D possibly being TRBD1 (6 bases). CDR3 size: 17 residues. Germline values: CDR1 SEHNR, CDR2 FQNEAQ (reference sequence). Trimming removed 5 bases from V and 4 bases from J, with 22 bases in between. CDR3 loop: CASSLQNRDRKADTQYF. The CDR3 nucleotides read TGTGCCAGCAGCCTCCAAAACAGGGACCGGAAGGCAGATACGCAGTATTTT.

This clonotype has a handful of counts. J is TRBJ2-7 and V is TRBV4-1, with D perhaps matching TRBD1 or TRBD2 (5 bases each). Germline-derived CDR1 and CDR2 are MGHRA and YSYEKL. Trimming removed 2 bases at V and 6 bases at J, with 17 bases between. The CDR3 extends over 15 amino acids. The CDR3 here is CASSQPQGVGSEQYF. The DNA for the CDR3 is TGCGCCAGCAGCCAACCTCAGGGAGTCGGCAGCGAGCAGTACTTC.

This clonotype was seen repeatedly, ten times or more. The chain combines TRBV20-1 with TRBJ2-5, with 14 positions matching TRBD2. The germline V gene has CDR1 DFQATT and CDR2 SNEGSKA (reference sequence). The trim removed 0 bases at V and 5 bases at J, leaving 2 bases unmatched. The CDR3 sequence is 15 residues long. CDR3 protein: CSARDGTSGSETQYF. CDR3 DNA sequence: TGCAGTGCTAGAGATGGGACTAGCGGGAGCGAGACCCAGTACTTC.

There are many counts of this clonotype. The chain couples TRBV7-2 to TRBJ2-1, with 14 bases lining up with TRBD2. Germline CDR1 is SGHTA and CDR2 is FQGNSA. CDR3 length: 17 amino acids. V dropped 5 bases and J dropped 5; count of bases not matched to a gene: 8. The CDR3 loop is CASSLRPGLAGDNEQFF. The CDR3 bases are TGTGCCAGCAGCCTCCGACCGGGACTAGCGGGAGACAATGAGCAGTTCTTC.

The V call is TRBV7-9, the J call TRBJ1-5; D may be TRBD1 (5 bases). In germline, CDR1 is SEHNR, CDR2 FQNEAQ (reference sequence). CDR3 length: 14 residues. V was shortened by 2 bases and J by 6 bases, with 11 bases between the two germline ends. The CDR3 nucleotides are TGTGCCAGCAGCTTATCAGACAGTCGTCAGCCCCAGCATTTT. Translated: CASSLSDSRQPQHF.

This clonotype was recorded many times. The V call is TRBV5-6, the J call TRBJ2-3; TRBD2 agrees at 10 bases. The V segment lost 4 bases and the J segment 5 bases; nucleotides outside the gene matches: 7. Germline V gives CDR1 SGHDT, CDR2 YYEEEE. This CDR3 comprises 15 residues. The DNA of the CDR3 is TGTGCCAGCAGCATGCTAGCGGGGGCCGGAGATACGCAGTATTTT. It is translated as CASSMLAGAGDTQYF.

Details on this clonotype: This may come from a read error, since a much larger clone is one base off. The rearrangement links TRBV6-9 to TRBJ2-5; 8 bases agree with TRBD1. Unmatched junction bases numbered 6, after V lost 4 bases and J lost 5 bases. The CDR3 is 14 amino acids. Germline CDR1 is MNHGY and CDR2 is SVAAGI. CDR3 in DNA: TGTGCCAGCAGTTGGGGACAGGCGGGCGAGACCCAGTACTTC. Translation gives CASSWGQAGETQYF.

There are a few counts of this clonotype. The CDR3 coding sequence is TGTGCCAGTTTTGGGAGGGGGCCCACTGAAGCTTTCTTT. Its translation: CASFGRGPTEAFF. The chain carries TRBV19 and TRBJ1-1, with 7 bases that match TRBD1. Germline loops: CDR1 LNHDA, CDR2 SQIVND (reference sequence). The CDR3 runs to 13 residues. The junction had 7 bases not matched to a gene; V was cut back by 8 bases and J by 4 bases.

The table lists this clonotype with many counts. The chain has TRBV7-9 and TRBJ2-1; 11 positions agree with TRBD2. CDR1 SEHNR and CDR2 FQNEAQ come from the germline V gene (reference sequence). Trimming cost V 1 base and J 9 bases; bases outside gene matches: 5. The CDR3 extends over 15 amino acids. The CDR3 DNA sequence: TGTGCCAGCAGCTTAGTTAGCGGGAGGGTCAGTGAGCAGTTCTTC. Protein: CASSLVSGRVSEQFF.

This clonotype was seen many times. The gene calls are TRBV7-9 and TRBJ2-5; tentatively, D is TRBD1 (5 bases). The ends were cut back, 8 bases at V and 1 base at J, with 17 bases in the middle. The CDR3 contains 15 residues. From germline, CDR1 is SEHNR and CDR2 FQNEAQ (reference sequence). The CDR3 DNA is TGTGCCAGCTGCGGTCAGGGAAGGATCCAAGAGACCCAGTACTTC. Protein: CASCGQGRIQETQYF.